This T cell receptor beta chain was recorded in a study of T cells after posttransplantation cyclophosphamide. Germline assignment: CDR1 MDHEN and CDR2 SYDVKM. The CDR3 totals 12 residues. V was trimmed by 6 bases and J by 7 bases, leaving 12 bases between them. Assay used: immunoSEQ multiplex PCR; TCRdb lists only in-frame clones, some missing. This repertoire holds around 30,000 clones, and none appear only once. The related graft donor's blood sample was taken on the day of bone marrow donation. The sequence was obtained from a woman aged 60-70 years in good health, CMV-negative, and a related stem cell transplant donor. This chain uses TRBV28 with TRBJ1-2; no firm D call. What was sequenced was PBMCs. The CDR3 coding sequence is TGTGCCAGCAGCATATCCGGGGTTGGCTACACCTTC. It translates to CASSISGVGYTF.